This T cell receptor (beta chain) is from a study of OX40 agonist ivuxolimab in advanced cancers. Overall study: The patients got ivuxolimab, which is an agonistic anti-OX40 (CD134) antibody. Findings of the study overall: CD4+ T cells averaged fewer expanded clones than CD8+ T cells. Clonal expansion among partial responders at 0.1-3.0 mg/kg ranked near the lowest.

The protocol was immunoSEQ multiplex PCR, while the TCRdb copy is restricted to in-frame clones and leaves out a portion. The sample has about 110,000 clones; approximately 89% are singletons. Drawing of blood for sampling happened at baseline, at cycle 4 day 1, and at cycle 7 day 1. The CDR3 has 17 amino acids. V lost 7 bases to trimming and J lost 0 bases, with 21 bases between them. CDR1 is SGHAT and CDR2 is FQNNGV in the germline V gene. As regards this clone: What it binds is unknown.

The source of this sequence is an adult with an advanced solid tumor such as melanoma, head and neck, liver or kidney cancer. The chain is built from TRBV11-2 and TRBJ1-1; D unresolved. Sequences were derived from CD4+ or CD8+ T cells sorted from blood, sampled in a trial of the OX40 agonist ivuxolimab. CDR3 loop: CASTRSGRGPLNTEAFF. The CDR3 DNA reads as TGTGCCAGCACCCGTAGTGGACGCGGGCCGCTGAACACTGAAGCTTTCTTT. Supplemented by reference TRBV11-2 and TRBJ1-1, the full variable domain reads EAGVAQSPRYKIIEKRQSVAFWCNPISGHATLYWYQQILGQGPKLLIQFQNNGVVDDSQLPKDRFSAERLKGVDSTLKIQPAKLEDSAVYLCASTRSGRGPLNTEAFFGQGTRLTVV.